The clone carrying this TCR beta chain was counted many times. Its specificity is not known. The data originate from a study of early T cells in non-severe SARS-CoV-2 infection. Turning to the study itself: The study sequenced bulk RNA from unsorted whole blood, with chains unpaired. Overall study findings and caveats: Anti-spike CD8 responses were favored in VDJdb matching, and private and CD4 specificities were missed.

Unique molecular identifiers were added to individual cDNA molecules. Using its own MiXCR run on the 5' RACE reads, TCRdb lists one record per CDR3 protein. The sample shows tens of thousands of distinct CDR3 sequences, about 5.3% of them seen only once. This TCR came from an adult who was a healthcare worker with PCR-confirmed SARS-CoV-2 infection or an uninfected control (not recorded which). The sequencing sample was made of whole blood.

CDR3 nucleotide sequence: TGTGCCAGCAGGCTCAGCAGCAATCAGCCCCAGCATTTT. Protein product: CASRLSSNQPQHF. The V and J genes are TRBV27 and TRBJ1-5, with D hard to call. CDR3 length equals 13 residues. Germline V gene sequence: CDR1 MNHEY, CDR2 SMNVEV (reference sequence). The germline V and J ends were trimmed by 6 bases and 1 base, with 7 bases remaining between them.